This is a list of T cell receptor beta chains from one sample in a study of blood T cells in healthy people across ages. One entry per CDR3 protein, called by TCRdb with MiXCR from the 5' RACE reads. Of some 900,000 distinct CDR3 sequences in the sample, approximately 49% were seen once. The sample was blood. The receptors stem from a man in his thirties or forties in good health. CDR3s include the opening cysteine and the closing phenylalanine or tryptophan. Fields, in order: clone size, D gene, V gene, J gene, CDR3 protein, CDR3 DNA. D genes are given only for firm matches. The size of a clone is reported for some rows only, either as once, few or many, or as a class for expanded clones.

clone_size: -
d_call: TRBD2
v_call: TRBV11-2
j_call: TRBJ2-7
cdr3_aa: CASSPRGGSGGPYEQYF
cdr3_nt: TGTGCCAGCAGCCCCCGGGGGGGTAGCGGGGGTCCCTACGAGCAGTACTTC

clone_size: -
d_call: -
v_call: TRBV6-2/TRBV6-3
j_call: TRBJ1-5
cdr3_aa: CASSYTDGTVGNQPQHF
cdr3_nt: TGTGCCAGCAGTTACACCGACGGGACGGTTGGCAATCAGCCCCAGCATTTT

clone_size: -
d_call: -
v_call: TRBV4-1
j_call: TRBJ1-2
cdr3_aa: CASSPLHGSNYGYTF
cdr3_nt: TGCGCCAGCAGCCCCCTTCACGGATCTAACTATGGCTACACCTTC

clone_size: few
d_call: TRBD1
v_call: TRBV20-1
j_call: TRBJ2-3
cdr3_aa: CSAGGQGRTDTQYF
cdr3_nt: TGCAGTGCTGGAGGACAGGGAAGGACAGATACGCAGTATTTT

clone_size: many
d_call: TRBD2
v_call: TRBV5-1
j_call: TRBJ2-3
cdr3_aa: CASSLEGLAGNTQYF
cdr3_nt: TGCGCCAGCAGCCTGGAGGGACTAGCGGGGAATACGCAGTATTTT

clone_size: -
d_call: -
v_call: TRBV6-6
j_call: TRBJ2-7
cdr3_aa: CASSINRGVYEQYF
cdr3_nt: TGTGCCAGCAGTATCAACCGAGGTGTCTACGAGCAGTACTTC

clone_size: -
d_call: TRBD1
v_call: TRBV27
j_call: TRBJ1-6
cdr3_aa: CASSSDRGAYNSPLHF
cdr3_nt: TGTGCCAGCAGTTCTGACAGGGGCGCCTATAATTCACCCCTCCACTTT

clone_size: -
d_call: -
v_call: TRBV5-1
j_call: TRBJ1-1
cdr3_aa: CASSLGWERVNTEAFF
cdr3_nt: TGCGCCAGTAGCTTGGGATGGGAACGAGTCAACACTGAAGCTTTCTTT

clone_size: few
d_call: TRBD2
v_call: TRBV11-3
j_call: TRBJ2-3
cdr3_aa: CASSLDLRGARTDTQYF
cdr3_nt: TGTGCCAGCAGCTTAGATTTGCGGGGGGCACGCACAGATACGCAGTATTTT

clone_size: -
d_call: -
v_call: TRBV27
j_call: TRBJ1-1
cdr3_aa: CASSLRMGTGLTEAFF
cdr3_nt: TGTGCCAGCAGTTTAAGGATGGGGACCGGGCTCACTGAAGCTTTCTTT

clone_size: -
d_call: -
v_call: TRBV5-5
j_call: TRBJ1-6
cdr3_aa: CASSWTRENNSPLHF
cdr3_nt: TGTGCCAGCAGCTGGACCAGGGAAAATAATTCACCCCTCCACTTT

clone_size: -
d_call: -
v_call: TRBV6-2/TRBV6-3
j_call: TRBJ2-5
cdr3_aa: CASSYYRPTVRETQYF
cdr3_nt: TGTGCCAGCAGTTACTACCGTCCCACGGTCAGGGAGACCCAGTACTTC

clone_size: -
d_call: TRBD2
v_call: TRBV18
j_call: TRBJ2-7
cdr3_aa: CASSPCAGDLEQYF
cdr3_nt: TGTGCCAGCTCACCGTGCGCGGGGGATCTCGAGCAGTACTTC

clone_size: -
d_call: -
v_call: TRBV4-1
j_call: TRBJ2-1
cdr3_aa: CASSQISGANEQFF
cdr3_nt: TGCGCCAGCAGCCAAATTTCAGGGGCCAATGAGCAGTTCTTC

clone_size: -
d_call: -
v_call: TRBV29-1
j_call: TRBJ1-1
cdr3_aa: CSAAYTEAFF
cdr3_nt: TGCAGCGCAGCTTACACTGAAGCTTTCTTT

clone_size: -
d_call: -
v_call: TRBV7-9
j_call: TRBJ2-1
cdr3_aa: CASSPWPRDLTSEQFF
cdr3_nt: TGTGCCAGCAGCCCCTGGCCTCGGGACCTAACTAGTGAGCAGTTCTTC

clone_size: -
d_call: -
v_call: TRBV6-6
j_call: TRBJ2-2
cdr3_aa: CASITTANTGELFF
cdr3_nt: TGTGCCAGCATTACGACAGCGAACACCGGGGAGCTGTTTTTT

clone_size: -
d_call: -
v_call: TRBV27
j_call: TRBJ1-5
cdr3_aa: CASSIIRAQPQHF
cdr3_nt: TGTGCCAGCAGCATAATCAGGGCTCAGCCCCAGCATTTT

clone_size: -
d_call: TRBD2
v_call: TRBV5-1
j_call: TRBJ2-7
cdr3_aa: CASSSPGLAGGQYNEQYF
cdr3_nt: TGCGCCAGCAGCTCTCCGGGACTAGCGGGGGGGCAGTACAATGAGCAGTACTTC

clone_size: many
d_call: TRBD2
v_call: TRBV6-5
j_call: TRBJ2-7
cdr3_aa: CASSYSSGGAYEQYF
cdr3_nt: TGTGCCAGCAGTTACTCTAGCGGGGGGGCCTACGAGCAGTACTTC

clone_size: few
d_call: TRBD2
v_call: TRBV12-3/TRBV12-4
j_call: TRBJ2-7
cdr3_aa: CASSTSGGWYEQYF
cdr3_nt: TGTGCCAGCAGTACTAGCGGGGGGTGGTACGAGCAGTACTTC

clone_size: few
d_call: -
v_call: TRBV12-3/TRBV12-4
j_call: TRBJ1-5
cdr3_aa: CASRASTGANQPQHF
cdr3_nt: TGTGCCAGCAGGGCCTCGACAGGAGCTAATCAGCCCCAGCATTTT

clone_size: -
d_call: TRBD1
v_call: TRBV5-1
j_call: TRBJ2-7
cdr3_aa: CASSLFMTGGRYEQYF
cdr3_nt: TGCGCCAGCAGCTTGTTTATGACAGGGGGCCGCTACGAGCAGTACTTC

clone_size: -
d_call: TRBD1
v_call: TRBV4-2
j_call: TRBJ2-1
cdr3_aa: CASSLGQGRFNVQFF
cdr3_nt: TGTGCCAGCAGTCTGGGACAGGGTCGTTTCAATGTGCAGTTCTTC

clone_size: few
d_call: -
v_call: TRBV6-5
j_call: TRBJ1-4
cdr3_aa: CASSSFRTNEKLFF
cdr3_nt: TGTGCCAGCAGCTCCTTTAGAACTAATGAAAAACTGTTTTTT

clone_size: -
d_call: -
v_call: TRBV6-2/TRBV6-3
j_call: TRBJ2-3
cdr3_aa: CASSKRRGSSTDTQYF
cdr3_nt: TGTGCCAGCAGTAAGCGACGGGGGAGCAGCACAGATACGCAGTATTTT

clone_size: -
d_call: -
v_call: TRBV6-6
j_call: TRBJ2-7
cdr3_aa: CASSSAVRGEQYF
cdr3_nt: TGTGCCAGCAGTTCCGCCGTTAGGGGCGAGCAGTACTTC

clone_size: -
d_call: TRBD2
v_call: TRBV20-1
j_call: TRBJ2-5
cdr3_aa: CSASSSGVFRETPYF
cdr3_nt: TGCAGTGCTAGTTCTAGCGGGGTTTTCCGGGAGACCCCGTACTTC

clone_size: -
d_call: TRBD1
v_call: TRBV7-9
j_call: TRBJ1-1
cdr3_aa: CASSPTTGPYTEAFF
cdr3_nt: TGTGCCAGCAGCCCAACGACAGGGCCCTACACTGAAGCTTTCTTT

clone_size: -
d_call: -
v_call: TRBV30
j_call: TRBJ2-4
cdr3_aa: CAGSVLLGIQYF
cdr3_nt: TGTGCCGGGAGTGTCCTGCTCGGCATTCAGTACTTC

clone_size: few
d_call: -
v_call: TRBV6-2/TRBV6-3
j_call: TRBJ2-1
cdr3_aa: CASSYNGNHNEQFF
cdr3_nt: TGTGCCAGCAGTTACAACGGGAACCACAATGAGCAGTTCTTC

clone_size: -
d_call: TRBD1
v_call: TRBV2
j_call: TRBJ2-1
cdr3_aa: CASSRDRESYNEQFF
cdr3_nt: TGTGCCAGCAGTAGGGACAGGGAGTCCTACAATGAGCAGTTCTTC

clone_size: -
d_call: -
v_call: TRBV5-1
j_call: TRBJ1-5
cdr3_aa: CASSLSGDRSQPRHF
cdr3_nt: TGCGCCAGCAGCTTGTCCGGGGACCGGAGTCAGCCCCGGCATTTT

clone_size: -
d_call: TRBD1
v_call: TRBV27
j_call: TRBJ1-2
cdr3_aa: CASSSGGRTGVSYGYTF
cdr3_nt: TGTGCCAGCAGTTCCGGAGGTCGGACAGGGGTTAGTTATGGCTACACCTTC

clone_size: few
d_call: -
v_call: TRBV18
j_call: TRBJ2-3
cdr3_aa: CASSPRLQIGGDTQYF
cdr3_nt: TGTGCCAGCTCACCACGACTCCAGATTGGTGGAGATACGCAGTATTTT

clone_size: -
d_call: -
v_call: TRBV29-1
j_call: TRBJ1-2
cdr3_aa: CSVEDQEINYGYTF
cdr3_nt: TGCAGCGTTGAAGATCAGGAGATTAACTATGGCTACACCTTC

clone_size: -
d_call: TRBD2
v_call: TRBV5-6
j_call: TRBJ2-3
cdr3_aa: CASSLSNVAGGDTQYF
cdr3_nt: TGTGCCAGCAGCTTGTCGAATGTAGCGGGGGGAGATACGCAGTATTTT

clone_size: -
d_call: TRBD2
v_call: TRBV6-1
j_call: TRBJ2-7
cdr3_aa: CASSDRGGVGYEQYF
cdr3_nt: TGTGCCAGCAGTGACCGGGGGGGCGTAGGCTACGAGCAGTACTTC

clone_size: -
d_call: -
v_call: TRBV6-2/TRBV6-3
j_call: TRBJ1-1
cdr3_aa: CASSSDRRDFTEAFF
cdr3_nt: TGTGCCAGCAGTTCGGACCGGCGCGATTTCACTGAAGCTTTCTTT

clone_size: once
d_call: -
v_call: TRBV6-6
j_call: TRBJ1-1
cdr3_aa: CASSSLVATPEAFF
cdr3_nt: TGTGCCAGCAGTTCGTTGGTGGCAACCCCTGAAGCTTTCTTT

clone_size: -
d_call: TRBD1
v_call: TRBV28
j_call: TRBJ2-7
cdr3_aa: CASSPQDRDEQYF
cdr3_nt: TGTGCCAGCAGCCCACAGGACAGGGACGAGCAGTACTTC

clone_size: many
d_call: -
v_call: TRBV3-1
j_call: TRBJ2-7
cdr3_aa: CASSFGYLPYEQYF
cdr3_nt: TGTGCCAGCAGCTTTGGGTACTTACCCTACGAGCAGTACTTC

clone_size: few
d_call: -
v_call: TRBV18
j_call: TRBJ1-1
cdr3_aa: CASSPPLAGATEAFF
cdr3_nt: TGTGCCAGCTCACCACCCTTGGCAGGGGCCACTGAAGCTTTCTTT

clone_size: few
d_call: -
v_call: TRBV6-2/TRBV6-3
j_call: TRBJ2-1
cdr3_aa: CASRTTPGLEEDNEQFF
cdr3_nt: TGTGCCAGCAGAACGACCCCGGGACTGGAAGAGGACAATGAGCAGTTCTTC

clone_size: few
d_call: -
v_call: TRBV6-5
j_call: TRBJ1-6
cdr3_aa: CASTETGPTNSPLHF
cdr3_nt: TGTGCCAGCACAGAGACAGGTCCTACTAATTCACCCCTCCACTTT

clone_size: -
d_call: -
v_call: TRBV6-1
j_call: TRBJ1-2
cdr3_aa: CASSEGNGFVVYGYTF
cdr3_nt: TGTGCCAGCAGTGAAGGTAACGGGTTTGTCGTCTATGGCTACACCTTC

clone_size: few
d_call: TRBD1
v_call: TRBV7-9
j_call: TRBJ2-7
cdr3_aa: CASSWWGQVGYEQYF
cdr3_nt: TGTGCCAGCAGCTGGTGGGGACAGGTGGGCTACGAGCAGTACTTC

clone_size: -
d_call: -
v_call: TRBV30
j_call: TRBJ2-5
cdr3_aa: CAWSVMAGETQYF
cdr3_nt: TGTGCCTGGAGTGTAATGGCGGGTGAGACCCAGTACTTC

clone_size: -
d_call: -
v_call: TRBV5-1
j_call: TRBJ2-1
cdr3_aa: CASGRNTGLSYNEQFF
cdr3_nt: TGCGCCAGCGGCAGAAACACAGGACTCTCCTACAATGAGCAGTTCTTC

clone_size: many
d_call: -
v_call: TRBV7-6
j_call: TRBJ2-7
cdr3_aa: CASSLAEGSYEQYF
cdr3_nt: TGTGCCAGCAGCTTAGCGGAGGGGTCCTACGAGCAGTACTTC

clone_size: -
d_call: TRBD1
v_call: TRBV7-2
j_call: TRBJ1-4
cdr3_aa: CASSPPGQAFEKLFF
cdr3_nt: TGTGCCAGCAGCCCCCCGGGACAGGCTTTTGAAAAACTGTTTTTT

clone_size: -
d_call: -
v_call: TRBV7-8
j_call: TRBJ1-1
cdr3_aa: CASSDQGDTEAFF
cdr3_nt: TGTGCCAGCAGCGACCAAGGGGACACTGAAGCTTTCTTT

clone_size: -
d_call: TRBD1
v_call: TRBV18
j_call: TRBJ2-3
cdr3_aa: CASPPPPGQSTDTQYF
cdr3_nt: TGTGCCAGCCCACCACCGCCGGGACAGTCCACAGATACGCAGTATTTT

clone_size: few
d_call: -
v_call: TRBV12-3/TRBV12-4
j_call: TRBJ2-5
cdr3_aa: CASSLAGGMQETQYF
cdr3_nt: TGTGCCAGCAGTTTAGCGGGGGGCATGCAAGAGACCCAGTACTTC

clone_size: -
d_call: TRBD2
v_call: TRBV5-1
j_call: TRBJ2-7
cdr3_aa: CASSLLVAGSPYEQYF
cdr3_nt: TGCGCCAGCAGCTTGTTGGTAGCGGGGTCCCCCTACGAGCAGTACTTC

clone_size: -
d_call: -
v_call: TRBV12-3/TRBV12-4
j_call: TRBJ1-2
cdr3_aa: CASSLLLGGYTF
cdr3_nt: TGTGCCAGCAGTTTATTGCTTGGCGGCTACACCTTC

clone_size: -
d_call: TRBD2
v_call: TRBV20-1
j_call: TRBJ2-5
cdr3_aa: CSARKTGGMETQYF
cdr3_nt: TGCAGTGCTAGAAAAACGGGGGGGATGGAGACCCAGTACTTC